A selection of T cell receptor beta chains follows, all from one sample in a study of control samples from healthy donors and cancer patients. Profiling relied on immunoSEQ multiplex PCR, and the TCRdb table lists in-frame clones only, not all of them. The sample has 90,000 or so clones; 86% are singletons. Sequencing was performed on blood. The receptors were gathered from a woman aged 50 to 65 in good health. The CDR3 runs from the conserved cysteine through the conserved F or W. The D gene is left open where the match is weak. The size of a clone is reported for some rows only, either as once, few or many, or as a class for expanded clones.

v_gene,abundance,j_gene,d_gene,CDR3aa,CDR3nt
TRBV6-1,NA,TRBJ2-2,TRBD1,CASSEGQGAYTGELFF,TGTGCCAGCAGTGAGGGACAGGGGGCGTACACCGGGGAGCTGTTTTTT
TRBV3-1/TRBV3-2,NA,TRBJ2-7,TRBD1,CASSRTGVGEQYF,TGTGCCAGCAGCCGGACAGGGGTGGGTGAGCAGTACTTC
TRBV7-9,NA,TRBJ1-1,NA,CASSESIWNTEAFF,TGTGCCAGCAGCGAAAGTATCTGGAACACTGAAGCTTTCTTT
TRBV29-1,NA,TRBJ1-1,NA,CSAKPGHQNTEAFF,TGCAGCGCTAAGCCGGGACATCAGAACACTGAAGCTTTCTTT
TRBV7-3,once,TRBJ2-1,NA,CASSPDSFYNEQFF,TGTGCCAGCAGCCCGGACAGTTTCTACAATGAGCAGTTCTTC
TRBV6-5,NA,TRBJ1-6,NA,CASSYNRERTGLHF,TGTGCCAGCAGTTACAACAGGGAGAGGACTGGCCTCCACTTT
TRBV6-5,NA,TRBJ2-1,TRBD1,CASMTGRSTYNEQFF,TGTGCCAGCATGACAGGGCGATCTACCTACAATGAGCAGTTCTTC
TRBV24-1,NA,TRBJ2-1,NA,CATSDPRTSYNEQFF,TGTGCCACCAGTGATCCTCGGACCTCTTACAATGAGCAGTTCTTC
TRBV7-3,NA,TRBJ1-4,NA,CASSLKANEKLFF,TGTGCCAGCAGCCTCAAGGCTAATGAAAAACTGTTTTTT
TRBV29-1,NA,TRBJ1-2,NA,CSVVRTGNYGYTF,TGCAGCGTTGTTCGTACAGGGAACTATGGCTACACCTTC
TRBV5-4,few,TRBJ2-5,NA,CASSLGPGPETQYF,TGTGCCAGCAGCTTGGGTCCGGGGCCGGAGACCCAGTACTTC
TRBV11-2,NA,TRBJ2-1,NA,CASSFGGTSYNEQFF,TGTGCCAGCAGCTTTGGAGGGACGTCCTACAATGAGCAGTTCTTC
TRBV27,NA,TRBJ2-7,NA,CASSGADTPYEQYF,TGTGCCAGCAGTGGGGCGGATACTCCCTACGAGCAGTACTTC
TRBV7-9,NA,TRBJ2-1,TRBD2,CASSLRVAGVDEQFF,TGTGCCAGCAGCTTAAGGGTAGCGGGAGTTGATGAGCAGTTCTTC
TRBV5-1,NA,TRBJ1-4,TRBD1,CASSLGRTGNNEKLFF,TGCGCCAGCAGCTTGGGTCGGACAGGGAATAATGAAAAACTGTTTTTT
TRBV5-5,NA,TRBJ1-2,TRBD1,CASTERQGSYGYTF,TGTGCCAGCACCGAGAGACAGGGATCCTATGGCTACACCTTC
TRBV5-1,NA,TRBJ2-5,TRBD2,CASSLGLAGVGETQYF,TGCGCCAGCAGCTTGGGTCTAGCGGGAGTGGGAGAGACCCAGTACTTC
TRBV5-6,NA,TRBJ1-2,NA,CASSLRGARYGYTF,TGTGCCAGCAGCTTAAGGGGGGCTCGATATGGCTACACCTTC
TRBV28,NA,TRBJ1-3,NA,CASSSGLTGNTIYF,TGTGCCAGCAGTTCTGGGTTAACTGGAAACACCATATATTTT
TRBV6-5,NA,TRBJ1-2,NA,CASRPGTSYGYTF,TGTGCCAGCAGACCCGGGACGTCCTATGGCTACACCTTC
TRBV4-1,NA,TRBJ2-3,TRBD2,CASRSGTSRDTQYF,TGCGCCAGCAGAAGCGGGACTTCCCGTGATACGCAGTATTTT
TRBV3-1/TRBV3-2,NA,TRBJ1-6,NA,CASSQDSGTYNSPLHF,TGTGCCAGCAGCCAAGATTCAGGGACGTATAATTCACCCCTCCACTTT
TRBV27,once,TRBJ2-2,NA,CASSLGDTNTGELFF,TGTGCCAGCAGTTTAGGCGATACGAACACCGGGGAGCTGTTTTTT
TRBV19,NA,TRBJ1-2,NA,CASTATVGAGYTF,TGTGCCAGTACCGCGACCGTGGGGGCTGGCTACACCTTC
TRBV7-2,NA,TRBJ1-2,NA,CASSLTGRRDNYGYTF,TGTGCCAGCAGCTTGACGGGGCGAAGGGATAACTATGGCTACACCTTC
TRBV19,NA,TRBJ2-7,NA,CASSIRAGWEQYF,TGTGCCAGTAGTATCAGGGCAGGGTGGGAGCAGTACTTC
TRBV6-2/TRBV6-3,once,TRBJ2-7,NA,CASSYSSSSYEQYF,TGTGCCAGCAGTTACTCGTCATCATCCTACGAGCAGTACTTC
TRBV6-1,NA,TRBJ1-1,NA,CASSAILSSMNTEAFF,TGTGCCAGCAGTGCGATCCTCAGTTCCATGAACACTGAAGCTTTCTTT
TRBV18,few,TRBJ1-2,NA,CASRTSGAGNNYGYTF,TGTGCCAGTCGGACCTCAGGGGCAGGCAATAACTATGGCTACACCTTC
TRBV7-8,NA,TRBJ2-5,NA,CASSFSIGETQYF,TGTGCCAGCAGCTTCTCTATAGGAGAGACCCAGTACTTC
TRBV7-2,NA,TRBJ2-3,NA,CASSRGARDTQYF,TGTGCCAGCAGCCGGGGGGCGCGAGATACGCAGTATTTT
TRBV6-5,NA,TRBJ2-5,NA,CASSYSGHQETQYF,TGTGCCAGCAGTTACTCGGGACACCAAGAGACCCAGTACTTC
TRBV15,NA,TRBJ1-5,NA,CATAAQGNGNQPQHF,TGTGCCACCGCGGCCCAGGGAAATGGAAATCAGCCCCAGCATTTT
TRBV7-9,NA,TRBJ1-4,NA,CASSLRSGLANEKLFF,TGTGCCAGCAGCTTGAGGTCAGGGTTGGCTAATGAAAAACTGTTTTTT
TRBV7-2,NA,TRBJ2-5,NA,CASSPIGGRGETQYF,TGTGCCAGCAGCCCTATTGGGGGGCGGGGTGAGACCCAGTACTTC
TRBV5-1,few,TRBJ1-5,NA,CASSLQVGQPQHF,TGCGCCAGCAGCTTGCAGGTTGGGCAGCCCCAGCATTTT
TRBV4-3,NA,TRBJ2-7,NA,CASSQEEEGAGPSYEQYF,TGCGCCAGCAGCCAAGAAGAGGAGGGGGCCGGGCCCTCCTACGAGCAGTACTTC
TRBV9,NA,TRBJ2-6,NA,CATTDRVDSGANVLTF,TGTGCCACAACAGACAGAGTAGATTCTGGGGCCAACGTCCTGACTTTC
TRBV10-3,NA,TRBJ1-2,NA,CAISERGPTYGYTF,TGTGCCATCAGTGAGAGAGGGCCGACCTATGGCTACACCTTC
TRBV19,NA,TRBJ1-5,NA,CASSQQDSNQPQHF,TGTGCCAGTAGTCAACAGGATAGCAATCAGCCCCAGCATTTT
TRBV7-2,NA,TRBJ2-5,TRBD1,CASSVTGWETQYF,TGTGCCAGCAGCGTGACAGGGTGGGAGACCCAGTACTTC
TRBV19,once,TRBJ2-5,NA,CASSTSGEQGETQYF,TGTGCCAGTAGTACTTCGGGGGAGCAGGGGGAGACCCAGTACTTC
TRBV10-1,NA,TRBJ1-2,NA,CASSEPSGSDYTF,TGCGCCAGCAGTGAGCCCTCAGGGTCGGACTACACCTTC
TRBV7-2,NA,TRBJ2-1,TRBD2,CASRDQAGGPYNEQFF,TGTGCCAGCAGGGATCAGGCGGGGGGCCCCTACAATGAGCAGTTCTTC
TRBV19,NA,TRBJ1-4,TRBD1,CASSPDRPSDEKLFF,TGTGCCAGTAGTCCGGACAGGCCGTCAGATGAAAAACTGTTTTTT
TRBV13,NA,TRBJ1-1,NA,CASSLVSPSSGGAFF,TGTGCCAGCAGCTTAGTGTCTCCGTCGTCGGGTGGGGCTTTCTTT
TRBV7-3,NA,TRBJ2-1,NA,CASSLVDSSYNEQFF,TGTGCCAGCAGCTTAGTGGACAGCTCCTACAATGAGCAGTTCTTC
TRBV11-3,NA,TRBJ2-1,TRBD2,CASSRLAGVGYNEQFF,TGTGCCAGCAGCAGATTAGCGGGAGTGGGATACAATGAGCAGTTCTTC
TRBV5-6,NA,TRBJ2-3,NA,CASSLPETSSDTQYF,TGTGCCAGCAGCTTGCCCGAGACTAGTTCGGATACGCAGTATTTT
TRBV7-7,NA,TRBJ2-5,NA,CASSLGSGNGETQYF,TGTGCCAGCAGCTTAGGTTCCGGGAATGGAGAGACCCAGTACTTC
TRBV7-2,NA,TRBJ2-3,NA,CASSLLNYVADTQYF,TGTGCCAGCAGCTTATTAAACTACGTTGCAGATACGCAGTATTTT
TRBV7-2,NA,TRBJ2-3,TRBD2,CASIGGVATDTQYF,TGTGCCAGCATCGGGGGGGTAGCCACAGATACGCAGTATTTT
TRBV6-1,NA,TRBJ1-5,NA,CASSEQGPSNQPQHF,TGTGCCAGCAGTGAACAAGGGCCCAGCAATCAGCCCCAGCATTTT
TRBV29-1,NA,TRBJ1-1,NA,CSVEGQNTEAFF,TGCAGCGTTGAAGGGCAGAACACTGAAGCTTTCTTT
TRBV7-9,NA,TRBJ1-2,NA,CASTVGSARFGYTF,TGTGCCAGCACTGTGGGGTCCGCTCGATTCGGCTACACCTTC
TRBV6-6,NA,TRBJ2-5,NA,CASSWTEETQYF,TGTGCCAGCAGTTGGACAGAAGAGACCCAGTACTTC
TRBV28,NA,TRBJ1-4,TRBD1,CASTARGPYREKLFF,TGTGCCAGCACTGCCAGGGGGCCATATAGGGAAAAACTGTTTTTT
TRBV5-1,NA,TRBJ2-7,TRBD2,CASSLDLAGGNYAYEQYF,TGCGCCAGCAGCTTAGATCTAGCGGGAGGAAACTACGCCTACGAGCAGTACTTC
TRBV29-1,NA,TRBJ2-1,TRBD1,CSVVPGQGRGEQFF,TGCAGCGTTGTGCCCGGACAGGGAAGAGGTGAGCAGTTCTTC
TRBV5-1,NA,TRBJ2-5,NA,CASSLVPGETQYF,TGCGCCAGCAGCTTGGTACCGGGTGAGACCCAGTACTTC